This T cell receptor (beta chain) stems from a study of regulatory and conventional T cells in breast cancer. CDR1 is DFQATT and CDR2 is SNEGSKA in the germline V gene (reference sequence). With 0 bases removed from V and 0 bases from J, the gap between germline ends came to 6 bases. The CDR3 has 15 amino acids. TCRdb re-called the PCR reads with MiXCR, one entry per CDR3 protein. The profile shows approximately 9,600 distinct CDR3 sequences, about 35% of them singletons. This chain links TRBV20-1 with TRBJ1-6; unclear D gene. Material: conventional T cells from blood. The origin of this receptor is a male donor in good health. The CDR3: CSAREGSSYNSPLHF. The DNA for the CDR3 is TGCAGTGCTAGAGAGGGTAGCTCCTATAATTCACCCCTCCACTTT.